These T cell receptor beta chains were read from a single sample in a study of cytomegalovirus exposure and HLA in healthy donors. Clones were read by immunoSEQ multiplex PCR, and TCRdb kept only the in-frame ones, dropping some. The sample holds 150,000 to 180,000 clones, approximately 80% seen once. Sequenced material: PBMCs. These receptors all stem from a woman in her 40s in good health and CMV-seropositive. Both conserved end residues are part of each CDR3. A D gene is named only where the DNA matches it firmly. A row's size may be missing; if present it is once, few, many or a size class.

clone_size	v_call	d_call	j_call	cdr3_nt	cdr3_aa
.	TRBV7-3	TRBD2	TRBJ2-3	TGTGCCAGCAGCCCGGCCCGGACTAGCCTGGATACGCAGTATTTT	CASSPARTSLDTQYF
few	TRBV5-5	.	TRBJ1-3	TGTGCCAGCAGCTTCCAGGGATACTCTGGAAACACCATATATTTT	CASSFQGYSGNTIYF
.	TRBV7-3	.	TRBJ2-2	TGTGCCAGCAGCCCCGGGACATTGAACACCGGGGAGCTGTTTTTT	CASSPGTLNTGELFF
few	TRBV30	.	TRBJ2-3	TGTGCCTGGAGTATGTCAGGGCTTAGAGATACGCAGTATTTT	CAWSMSGLRDTQYF
few	TRBV18	.	TRBJ2-5	TGTGCCAGCTCGAGCACCGCCGGCGGCGGAGAGACCCAGTACTTC	CASSSTAGGGETQYF
.	TRBV19	.	TRBJ2-3	TGTGCCAGTAGTATCCCGGGACTGTCAGATACGCAGTATTTT	CASSIPGLSDTQYF
few	TRBV21-1	.	TRBJ1-1	TGTGCCAGCAGTAGGACTTCTGAAGCTTTCTTT	CASSRTSEAFF
.	TRBV5-6	.	TRBJ2-7	TGTGCCAGCAGCTTCGGTAAGGACAGCCTCTACGAGCAGTACTTC	CASSFGKDSLYEQYF
.	TRBV30	TRBD2	TRBJ2-5	TGTGCCTGGGGAAGCGGGAGCCCCGGGGAGACCCAGTACTTC	CAWGSGSPGETQYF
few	TRBV7-2	.	TRBJ1-3	TGTGCCAGCAGCTTAGTTGTATCTGGAAACACCATATATTTT	CASSLVVSGNTIYF
once	TRBV27	TRBD1	TRBJ1-2	TGTGCCAGCAGTTCACTATCCCCGGACAGGGGGCGAAACTATGGCTACACCTTC	CASSSLSPDRGRNYGYTF
few	TRBV27	TRBD1	TRBJ1-5	TGTGTCCTTATGGAAGGGAGGACAGGGGGCTTGAGCAATCAGCCCCAGCATTTT	CVLMEGRTGGLSNQPQHF
.	TRBV28	TRBD2	TRBJ2-1	TGTGCCAGCAGTACACAGGGACTAGCGGGGAGGATTGAGCAGTTCTTC	CASSTQGLAGRIEQFF
.	TRBV9	TRBD2	TRBJ2-3	TGTGCCAGCAGCGCCCGTCCGGGACTAGCGGGATTCACAGATACGCAGTATTTT	CASSARPGLAGFTDTQYF
.	TRBV27	TRBD1	TRBJ2-1	TGTGCCAGCAGTCTCTTTGGGACAGGGATGAATGAGCAGTTCTTC	CASSLFGTGMNEQFF
.	TRBV28	TRBD1	TRBJ2-7	TGTGCCAGCAGTCTCCCGGGACAGTCTTACGAGCAGTACTTC	CASSLPGQSYEQYF
.	TRBV28	.	TRBJ2-1	TGTGCCAGCAGCCGCCGGACAGGAGGGAGCAATGAGCAGTTCTTC	CASSRRTGGSNEQFF
.	TRBV19	TRBD1	TRBJ1-5	TGTGCCAGTAGTACCCGGGACAGCTCGCCCCAGCATTTT	CASSTRDSSPQHF
.	TRBV29-1	TRBD1	TRBJ2-5	TGCAGCGTTGTCCTAGGGACAGGGACTGGGGGAGAGACCCAGTACTTC	CSVVLGTGTGGETQYF
.	TRBV27	TRBD1	TRBJ1-1	TGTGCCAGCAGTTTACCAGGGGGCAACACTGAAGCTTTCTTT	CASSLPGGNTEAFF
few	TRBV6-1	.	TRBJ2-7	TGTGCCAGCAGTTCGGTCTCCTACGAGCAGTACTTC	CASSSVSYEQYF
.	TRBV19	.	TRBJ2-5	TGTGCCAGTACGGGGGTTGCGGTAGGAGGGGAGACCCAGTACTTC	CASTGVAVGGETQYF